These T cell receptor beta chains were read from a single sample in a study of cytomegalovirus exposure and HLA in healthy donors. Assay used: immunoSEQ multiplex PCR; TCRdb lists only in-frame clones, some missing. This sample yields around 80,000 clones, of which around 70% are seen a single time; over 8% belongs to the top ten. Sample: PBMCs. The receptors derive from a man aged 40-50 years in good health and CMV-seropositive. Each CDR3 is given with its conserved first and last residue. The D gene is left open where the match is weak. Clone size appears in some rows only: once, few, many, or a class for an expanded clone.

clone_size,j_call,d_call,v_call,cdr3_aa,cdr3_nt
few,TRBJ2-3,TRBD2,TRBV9,CASSVATGGRGGRLDTQYF,TGTGCCAGCAGCGTAGCTACCGGGGGGCGGGGGGGCCGGTTAGATACGCAGTATTTT
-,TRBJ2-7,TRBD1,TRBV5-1,CASSLGDSSYEQYF,TGCGCCAGCAGCTTAGGGGACAGCTCCTACGAGCAGTACTTC
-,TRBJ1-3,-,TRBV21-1,CASSKLPGDTIYF,TGTGCCAGCAGCAAGCTGCCCGGGGACACCATATATTTT
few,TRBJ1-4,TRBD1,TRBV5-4,CASSLGGQLFF,TGTGCCAGCAGCTTGGGGGGACAGCTGTTTTTT
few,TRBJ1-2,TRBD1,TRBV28,CASSAGTGGSYTF,TGTGCCAGCAGTGCCGGGACAGGGGGTAGCTACACCTTC
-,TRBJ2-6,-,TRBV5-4,CASSSGTSGANVLTF,TGTGCCAGCAGCTCGGGGACATCTGGGGCCAACGTCCTGACTTTC
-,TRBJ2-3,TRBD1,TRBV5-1,CASSLALGQGSDTQYF,TGCGCCAGCAGCTTGGCCCTGGGACAGGGGTCTGATACGCAGTATTTT
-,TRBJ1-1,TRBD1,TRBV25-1,CASSPRTGNTEAFF,TGTGCCAGCAGTCCGAGGACAGGGAACACTGAAGCTTTCTTT
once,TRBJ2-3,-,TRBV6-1,CASSELSGTDTQYF,TGTGCCAGCAGTGAACTTAGCGGCACAGATACGCAGTATTTT
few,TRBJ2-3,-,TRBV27,CASRDFPGTDTQYF,TGTGCCAGCAGAGACTTTCCGGGCACAGATACGCAGTATTTT